These 23 T cell receptor beta chains originate from one sample sequenced in a study of cytomegalovirus exposure and HLA in healthy donors. In the PCR, 60 Vbeta and 13 Jbeta primers were used. The assay was immunoSEQ multiplex PCR, and TCRdb's table has in-frame clones only and misses some. The sample consists of about 94,000 clones, around 8% of them appearing once. The sample was PBMCs. These receptors originate from a man in his fifties or sixties in good health and CMV-seronegative.

This clone was counted many times. The chain employs TRBV16 and TRBJ1-2; D is ambiguous. The germline CDR1 and CDR2 sequences are KGHSY and FQNENV. This CDR3 comprises 16 residues. Trimming removed 6 bases at V and 0 bases at J, with 17 bases between. CDR3 coding DNA: TGTGCCAGCAGTCTCTTGGACGGGAGTACTAACTATGGCTACACCTTC. This encodes CASSLLDGSTNYGYTF. The full variable domain, in which reference TRBV16 and TRBJ1-2 provide the parts outside the CDR3, is GEEVAQTPKHLVRGEGQKAKLYCAPIKGHSYVFWYQQVLKNEFKFLISFQNENVFDETGMPKERFSAKCLPNSPCSLEIQATKLEDSAVYFCASSLLDGSTNYGYTFGSGTRLTVV.

The chain is built from TRBV28 and TRBJ1-6, with D possibly matching TRBD1 (6 bases). The V end was cut by 6 bases, the J end by 11 bases, with 17 bases between. The V gene's germline CDR1 is MDHEN and CDR2 SYDVKM. The CDR3 sequence is 14 residues long. The CDR3 spells CASSQDSFLTPLHF. CDR3 nucleotide sequence: TGTGCCAGCAGCCAGGACAGCTTTCTAACACCCCTCCACTTT.

The chain links TRBV6-1 to TRBJ1-6; D gene unclear. V was shortened by 3 bases and J by 5 bases, with 5 bases between the two germline ends. Germline loops: CDR1 MNHNS, CDR2 SASEGT. The CDR3 extends over 13 amino acids. In nucleotides, the CDR3 is TGTGCCAGCAGTGATGAGAATAATTCACCCCTCCACTTT. Amino acids: CASSDENNSPLHF.

The chain combines TRBV10-3 with TRBJ2-3; 8 bases are a match to TRBD2. Germline CDR1 and CDR2: ENHRY and SYGVKD. The V and J ends lost 11 bases and 4 bases, in that order; junction bases with no gene match: 14. The CDR3 has 15 amino acids. The CDR3 region has the DNA TGTGCCGTTAAGGCATCTAGCGGGTCCCCAGATACGCAGTATTTT. The encoded protein is CAVKASSGSPDTQYF.

There are a few counts of this clone. This chain uses TRBV19 with TRBJ1-5; D may be TRBD1 (6 bases). V was cut by 5 bases and J by 4 bases, with 12 bases left in between. The CDR3 spans 14 residues. CDR1 and CDR2 (germline): LNHDA, SQIVND (reference sequence). The CDR3 region is CASSFRGWNQPQHF. CDR3 nucleotides: TGTGCCAGTAGTTTCAGGGGTTGGAATCAGCCCCAGCATTTT.

A few counts support this clone. The V and J genes are TRBV5-3 and TRBJ1-2; 9 nucleotides match TRBD1. Being an ORF, TRBV5-3 has a function that is uncertain. V trimming: 0 bases; J trimming: 8 bases; junction bases outside the gene matches: 5. CDR3 length equals 14 residues. CDR3 region: CARSLGQGVGGYTF. The DNA for the CDR3 is TGTGCCAGAAGCTTGGGACAGGGGGTCGGCGGCTACACCTTC.

V and J are TRBV4-2 and TRBJ2-4; 7 bases are a match to TRBD1. The germline V gene has CDR1 LGHNA and CDR2 YNFKEQ. After removal of 4 bases from V and 8 bases from J, the junction contained 14 bases not matched to a gene. CDR3 length: 16 residues. The CDR3 loop is CASSPRTGAGADIQYF. The CDR3 bases are TGTGCCAGCAGCCCCAGGACAGGCGCCGGGGCGGACATTCAGTACTTC.

The rearrangement uses TRBV19 and TRBJ2-2, with TRBD2 identical over 9 bases. The germline gives CDR1 LNHDA, CDR2 SQIVND (reference sequence). The CDR3 spans 15 residues. V lost 10 bases, J lost 3 bases, and 9 bases stayed unmatched. The CDR3 reads CATALLAGDTGELFF. CDR3 bases: TGTGCCACTGCCCTCTTAGCGGGAGACACCGGGGAGCTGTTTTTT. The variable domain in full, with the rest retrieved from reference TRBV19 and TRBJ2-2, is DGGITQSPKYLFRKEGQNVTLSCEQNLNHDAMYWYRQDPGQGLRLIYYSQIVNDFQKGDIAEGYSVSREKKESFPLTVTSAQKNPTAFYLCATALLAGDTGELFFGEGSRLTVL.

The chain recombines TRBV19 with TRBJ1-5, with D possibly TRBD1 on 5 matching bases. This CDR3 region has 19 residues. V was pared by 5 bases and J by 4 bases, with 27 bases between. Germline assignment: CDR1 LNHDA and CDR2 SQIVND (reference sequence). The CDR3 protein is CASSVQWTQAEQLNQPQHF. The DNA of the CDR3 is TGTGCCAGTAGTGTACAATGGACACAAGCCGAACAGCTAAATCAGCCCCAGCATTTT.

The CDR3 reads CASSSDSFLLSDTEAFF. DNA for the CDR3: TGTGCCAGCAGCTCGGACAGTTTTCTTTTATCGGACACTGAAGCTTTCTTT. This rearrangement joins TRBV5-4 to TRBJ1-1, with a tentative D call TRBD1 (6 bases). The germline V gene has CDR1 SGHNT and CDR2 YYREEE (reference sequence). V was clipped by 3 bases and J by 3 bases, with 21 bases between them. The CDR3 covers 17 residues.

This clone was detected a few times. The chain is built from TRBV5-1 and TRBJ2-1; D perhaps matches TRBD2 (6 bases). CDR1 is SGHRS and CDR2 is YFSETQ in the germline V gene. Between the trimmed V and J ends, which lost 4 bases and 7 bases, there was a span of 21 bases. CDR3 length equals 16 residues. DNA for the CDR3: TGCGCCAGCAGCCCCCTGGGGCGGGAAGGTCGTAATGAGCAGTTCTTC. Its translation: CASSPLGREGRNEQFF. Full variable domain (remainder filled in from reference TRBV5-1 and TRBJ2-1): KAGVTQTPRYLIKTRGQQVTLSCSPISGHRSVSWYQQTPGQGLQFLFEYFSETQRNKGNFPGRFSGRQFSNSRSEMNVSTLELGDSALYLCASSPLGREGRNEQFFGPGTRLTVL.

The rearrangement links TRBV5-6 to TRBJ1-6; D possibly corresponds to TRBD1 (5 bases). From germline, CDR1 is SGHDT and CDR2 YYEEEE. CDR3 length equals 14 residues. Trimming cost V 0 bases and J 7 bases, with 8 bases left between them. The CDR3 protein is CASSLGQRNSPLHF. DNA for the CDR3: TGTGCCAGCAGCTTGGGACAGAGAAATTCACCCCTCCACTTT. Full variable domain (rest looked up from reference TRBV5-6 and TRBJ1-6): DAGVTQSPTHLIKTRGQQVTLRCSPKSGHDTVSWYQQALGQGPQFIFQYYEEEERQRGNFPDRFSGHQFPNYSSELNVNALLLGDSALYLCASSLGQRNSPLHFGNGTRLTVT.

This chain joins TRBV19 and TRBJ2-7; 8 nucleotides align to TRBD2. This CDR3 region has 16 residues. Trimming cost V 7 bases and J 0 bases; bases outside gene matches: 11. CDR1 LNHDA and CDR2 SQIVND come from the germline V gene (reference sequence). CDR3 in amino acids: CASTSLGAGGSYEQYF. CDR3 coding DNA: TGTGCCAGTACCTCACTCGGCGCGGGGGGCTCCTACGAGCAGTACTTC. Filled out from reference TRBV19 and TRBJ2-7, the complete variable domain reads DGGITQSPKYLFRKEGQNVTLSCEQNLNHDAMYWYRQDPGQGLRLIYYSQIVNDFQKGDIAEGYSVSREKKESFPLTVTSAQKNPTAFYLCASTSLGAGGSYEQYFGPGTRLTVT.

This clone was seen repeatedly, ten times or more. V is TRBV27 and J is TRBJ2-3; D not certain. Deletions cut 6 bases from V and 0 bases from J, with 7 bases between. This CDR3 has 13 amino acids. The V gene's germline CDR1 is MNHEY and CDR2 SMNVEV (reference sequence). The DNA for the CDR3 is TGTGCCAGCAGCCACAAAAGCACAGATACGCAGTATTTT. Its protein product is CASSHKSTDTQYF.

The chain recombines TRBV7-6 with TRBJ2-7, with TRBD2 matching 10 bases. CDR3 size: 13 residues. Germline values: CDR1 SGHVS, CDR2 FNYEAQ. Unmatched junction bases numbered 7, after V lost 5 bases and J lost 9 bases. Here the CDR3 DNA reads TGTGCCAGCAGCCTCAAGCGGGGGGGCGCGCAGTACTTC. Protein sequence: CASSLKRGGAQYF.

This clone was seen a few times. The chain carries TRBV21-1 and TRBJ1-5; the table's D call, TRBD1, was not checked against the DNA. TRBV21-1 is noted as a pseudogene. The CDR3 totals 15 residues. Written as DNA, the CDR3 is TGTGCCAGCAGCAAACAGACAGGGCAAAATCAGCCCCAGCATTTT. Its translation is CASSKQTGQNQPQHF.

This clone was detected only a few times. This chain uses TRBV15 with TRBJ1-5; TRBD1 is a possible D gene (5 bases). The germline V gene has CDR1 LNHNV and CDR2 YYDKDF (reference sequence). The CDR3 loop spans 15 amino acids. The germline V and J ends were trimmed by 5 bases and 6 bases, with 17 bases remaining between them. The CDR3: CATSGAGFGSQPQHF. The CDR3 DNA follows: TGTGCCACCAGCGGAGCAGGGTTCGGTAGTCAGCCCCAGCATTTT. The full variable domain, rest sourced from reference TRBV15 and TRBJ1-5, is DAMVIQNPRYQVTQFGKPVTLSCSQTLNHNVMYWYQQKSSQAPKLLFHYYDKDFNNEADTPDNFQSRRPNTSFCFLDIRSPGLGDTAMYLCATSGAGFGSQPQHFGDGTRLSIL.

This clone has more than one count but fewer than ten. Other DNA variants within this sample encode the same CDR3. The V call is TRBV6-6, the J call TRBJ2-1; 15 positions agree with TRBD2. V lost 6 bases, J lost 10 bases, and 7 bases stayed unmatched. This CDR3 has 15 residues. CDR1 MNHNY and CDR2 SVGAGI come from the germline V gene (reference sequence). This CDR3 reads CASRPGLAGGDEQFF. Here the CDR3 DNA reads TGTGCCAGCAGACCTGGACTAGCGGGAGGGGACGAGCAGTTCTTC.

Only a few counts were recorded for this clone. The chain combines TRBV11-3 with TRBJ2-7, with D tentatively TRBD2 (6 bases). V was pared by 2 bases and J by 4 bases, with 9 bases between. The CDR3 sequence is 13 residues long. CDR1 is SGHNT and CDR2 is YENEEA in the germline V gene. The CDR3 region has the DNA TGTGCCAGCAGCTTACAGGGAGGTTACGAGCAGTACTTC. It codes for CASSLQGGYEQYF. The whole variable domain, remainder taken from reference TRBV11-3 and TRBJ2-7, is EAGVVQSPRYKIIEKKQPVAFWCNPISGHNTLYWYLQNLGQGPELLIRYENEEAVDDSQLPKDRFSAERLKGVDSTLKIQPAELGDSAVYLCASSLQGGYEQYFGPGTRLTVT.

The chain joins TRBV6-6 to TRBJ2-1; 12 positions agree with TRBD2. The V segment lost 3 bases and the J segment 7 bases; nucleotides outside the gene matches: 7. Looked up from germline, CDR1 is MNHNY and CDR2 is SVGAGI (reference sequence). The CDR3 sequence is 16 residues long. CDR3 DNA sequence: TGTGCCAGCAGTTATTCTAGCGGGGGGGCGGGTAATGAGCAGTTCTTC. Amino acids: CASSYSSGGAGNEQFF.

In its sample, this clone was seen a few times. The chain is built from TRBV6-6 and TRBJ2-2; the match to TRBD1 covers 10 bases. CDR1 and CDR2 (germline): MNHNY, SVGAGI (reference sequence). J gave up 7 bases and V 5 bases, and 7 bases lay outside the gene matches. The CDR3 has 15 residues. Here the CDR3 reads CASSKDRGPVGELFF. The CDR3 DNA follows: TGTGCCAGCAGTAAAGACAGGGGGCCGGTCGGGGAGCTGTTTTTT.

This clone was counted only a few times. The chain carries TRBV7-9 and TRBJ2-3, with a possible D match to TRBD2 (5 bases). This CDR3 is built from 15 residues. V was trimmed by 3 bases and J by 2 bases, leaving 12 bases between them. In germline, CDR1 is SEHNR, CDR2 FQNEAQ (reference sequence). CDR3 DNA: TGTGCCAGCAGCTTTACTAGACTACTCACAGATACGCAGTATTTT. This sequence encodes CASSFTRLLTDTQYF.

This clone appeared a few times. The V and J genes are TRBV10-2 and TRBJ1-1, with D possibly TRBD1 on 5 matching bases. Germline V gives CDR1 WSHSY, CDR2 SAAADI. This CDR3 contains 14 residues. Trimming pared 7 bases from V and 4 bases from J, leaving 16 bases between. CDR3 region: CASTQGLGGTEAFF. The CDR3 coding sequence is TGCGCCAGCACTCAGGGCCTTGGCGGCACTGAAGCTTTCTTT.